The rows below give T cell receptor beta chains drawn from one sample of a study of T cells in Graves' hyperthyroidism and ophthalmopathy. From the multiplex PCR reads, TCRdb called clonotypes with MiXCR, one entry per CDR3 protein. Here the sample spans approximately 610,000 distinct CDR3 sequences, approximately 14% being singletons. Material for sequencing was blood. Source of these receptors: a woman in her thirties or forties with Graves' ophthalmopathy. Each CDR3 is given with its conserved first and last residue. A D gene is named only where the DNA matches it firmly. The listing skips clone size in some rows; elsewhere it reads once, few, many or a size class.

abundance: many; j_gene: TRBJ2-7; v_gene: TRBV28; d_gene: .; CDR3aa: CASSEFGRGGEQYF; CDR3nt: TGTGCCAGCTCGGAGTTTGGCAGGGGAGGCGAGCAGTACTTC
abundance: many; j_gene: TRBJ2-7; v_gene: TRBV11-2; d_gene: TRBD2; CDR3aa: CASSVTSGSGSYEQYF; CDR3nt: TGTGCCAGCAGCGTGACTAGCGGGAGTGGTTCCTACGAGCAGTACTTC
abundance: many; j_gene: TRBJ1-5; v_gene: TRBV27; d_gene: .; CDR3aa: CASSWAEGEPQHF; CDR3nt: TGTGCCAGCAGTTGGGCGGAAGGGGAGCCCCAGCATTTT
abundance: many; j_gene: TRBJ1-1; v_gene: TRBV28; d_gene: .; CDR3aa: CASRNLGEAFF; CDR3nt: TGTGCCAGCAGGAATTTAGGGGAAGCTTTCTTT
abundance: .; j_gene: TRBJ1-3; v_gene: TRBV6-2/TRBV6-3; d_gene: .; CDR3aa: CASRSGHSGNTIYF; CDR3nt: TGTGCCAGCCGTTCGGGACACTCTGGAAACACCATATATTTT
abundance: many; j_gene: TRBJ1-5; v_gene: TRBV11-2; d_gene: .; CDR3aa: CASSFTRAEPQHF; CDR3nt: TGTGCCAGCAGCTTTACCCGGGCGGAGCCCCAGCATTTT
abundance: many; j_gene: TRBJ1-1; v_gene: TRBV27; d_gene: .; CDR3aa: CASSLGPGRSTEAFF; CDR3nt: TGTGCCAGCAGTTTGGGGCCAGGGAGGAGCACTGAAGCTTTCTTT
abundance: many; j_gene: TRBJ1-5; v_gene: TRBV6-5; d_gene: .; CDR3aa: CASSPRGGGSDQPQHF; CDR3nt: TGTGCCAGCAGTCCCCGAGGAGGGGGTAGTGATCAGCCCCAGCATTTT
abundance: many; j_gene: TRBJ2-7; v_gene: TRBV13; d_gene: TRBD2; CDR3aa: CASSELAGGPEEVF; CDR3nt: TGTGCCAGCAGCGAACTAGCGGGAGGGCCCGAAGAGGTCTTC
abundance: many; j_gene: TRBJ1-2; v_gene: TRBV12-3/TRBV12-4; d_gene: .; CDR3aa: CATAPGRAAGYTF; CDR3nt: TGTGCCACCGCGCCAGGGAGGGCAGCTGGCTACACCTTC
abundance: .; j_gene: TRBJ1-2; v_gene: TRBV19; d_gene: TRBD1; CDR3aa: CATRRDSLYGYTF; CDR3nt: TGTGCCACCCGTAGGGACAGCCTCTATGGCTACACCTTC
abundance: .; j_gene: TRBJ1-3; v_gene: TRBV6-5; d_gene: .; CDR3aa: CASSYPLRGGGNTIYF; CDR3nt: TGTGCCAGCAGTTACCCCCTGAGGGGGGGGGGAAACACCATATATTTT
abundance: many; j_gene: TRBJ1-5; v_gene: TRBV15; d_gene: TRBD1; CDR3aa: CATSRLQGTGNQPQHF; CDR3nt: TGTGCCACCAGCAGATTACAGGGGACGGGCAATCAGCCCCAGCATTTT
abundance: many; j_gene: TRBJ1-1; v_gene: TRBV28; d_gene: .; CDR3aa: CASGGAFF; CDR3nt: TGTGCCAGCGGAGGAGCTTTCTTT
abundance: .; j_gene: TRBJ1-5; v_gene: TRBV28; d_gene: .; CDR3aa: CASSLVAGGSYQPQHF; CDR3nt: TGTGCCAGCAGCCTAGTGGCCGGGGGGTCCTATCAGCCCCAGCATTTT
abundance: many; j_gene: TRBJ1-2; v_gene: TRBV27; d_gene: .; CDR3aa: CASSSASYYGYTF; CDR3nt: TGTGCCAGCAGTTCGGCAAGCTACTATGGCTACACCTTC
abundance: few; j_gene: TRBJ1-2; v_gene: TRBV19; d_gene: .; CDR3aa: CASTQETWGYTF; CDR3nt: TGTGCCAGTACCCAGGAAACGTGGGGCTACACCTTC
abundance: many; j_gene: TRBJ2-4; v_gene: TRBV6-5; d_gene: .; CDR3aa: CASSYPTGAGGNIQYF; CDR3nt: TGTGCCAGCAGTTACCCCACGGGGGCGGGTGGAAACATTCAGTACTTC
abundance: many; j_gene: TRBJ2-7; v_gene: TRBV7-2; d_gene: TRBD2; CDR3aa: CASSLYLAAHYEQYF; CDR3nt: TGTGCCAGCAGCTTATACCTAGCGGCGCACTACGAGCAGTACTTC
abundance: many; j_gene: TRBJ2-7; v_gene: TRBV20-1; d_gene: .; CDR3aa: CSAGMGLVNPYEQYF; CDR3nt: TGCAGTGCGGGGATGGGCCTAGTTAACCCCTACGAGCAGTACTTC
abundance: many; j_gene: TRBJ1-5; v_gene: TRBV12-3/TRBV12-4; d_gene: TRBD1; CDR3aa: CASNTGGNQPQHF; CDR3nt: TGTGCCAGCAACACAGGGGGTAATCAGCCCCAGCATTTT
abundance: .; j_gene: TRBJ2-3; v_gene: TRBV6-4; d_gene: .; CDR3aa: CASSKGSSTDTQYF; CDR3nt: TGTGCCAGCAGTAAAGGGTCCAGCACAGATACGCAGTATTTT
abundance: many; j_gene: TRBJ2-7; v_gene: TRBV6-2/TRBV6-3; d_gene: TRBD1; CDR3aa: CASRDSPYEQYF; CDR3nt: TGTGCCAGCCGGGACAGTCCCTACGAGCAGTACTTC
abundance: .; j_gene: TRBJ1-2; v_gene: TRBV19; d_gene: TRBD1; CDR3aa: CASKPGQGTNYGYTF; CDR3nt: TGTGCCAGTAAACCGGGACAGGGCACGAACTATGGCTACACCTTC
abundance: .; j_gene: TRBJ2-7; v_gene: TRBV6-1; d_gene: TRBD2; CDR3aa: CASSERWGTSGFYEQYF; CDR3nt: TGTGCCAGCAGTGAACGGTGGGGGACTAGCGGTTTTTACGAGCAGTACTTC
abundance: few; j_gene: TRBJ2-7; v_gene: TRBV20-1; d_gene: TRBD2; CDR3aa: CSAMSGSLTYEQYF; CDR3nt: TGCAGTGCTATGAGCGGGAGCCTCACCTACGAGCAGTACTTC
abundance: many; j_gene: TRBJ2-5; v_gene: TRBV6-1; d_gene: .; CDR3aa: CASSVQGGETQYF; CDR3nt: TGTGCCAGCAGTGTACAGGGAGGAGAGACCCAGTACTTC
abundance: few; j_gene: TRBJ1-1; v_gene: TRBV19; d_gene: .; CDR3aa: CASSSTFSNTEAFF; CDR3nt: TGTGCCAGTAGTAGTACATTTTCAAACACTGAAGCTTTCTTT
abundance: many; j_gene: TRBJ1-1; v_gene: TRBV5-1; d_gene: TRBD1; CDR3aa: CASSLQGADHTEAFF; CDR3nt: TGCGCCAGCAGCTTACAGGGGGCGGATCACACTGAAGCTTTCTTT
abundance: many; j_gene: TRBJ2-5; v_gene: TRBV27; d_gene: .; CDR3aa: CASSPNPGYQETQYF; CDR3nt: TGTGCCAGCAGCCCCAACCCCGGCTATCAAGAGACCCAGTACTTC
abundance: many; j_gene: TRBJ1-5; v_gene: TRBV6-2/TRBV6-3; d_gene: TRBD1; CDR3aa: CASSYAGTGFRQPQHF; CDR3nt: TGTGCCAGCAGTTACGCCGGGACAGGGTTCCGCCAGCCCCAGCATTTT
abundance: many; j_gene: TRBJ2-7; v_gene: TRBV20-1; d_gene: .; CDR3aa: CSAGQTGVQGFGEQYF; CDR3nt: TGCAGTGCTGGACAGACGGGGGTACAGGGGTTTGGAGAGCAGTACTTC
abundance: many; j_gene: TRBJ2-6; v_gene: TRBV12-3/TRBV12-4; d_gene: .; CDR3aa: CASSSPRGAYSGANVLTF; CDR3nt: TGTGCCAGCAGTTCCCCCAGGGGTGCCTACTCTGGGGCCAACGTCCTGACTTTC
abundance: many; j_gene: TRBJ2-2; v_gene: TRBV10-3; d_gene: .; CDR3aa: CAISEFGGPSPGELFF; CDR3nt: TGTGCCATCAGTGAGTTTGGAGGGCCGAGTCCCGGGGAGCTGTTTTTT
abundance: few; j_gene: TRBJ2-7; v_gene: TRBV12-3/TRBV12-4; d_gene: .; CDR3aa: CASSSWTANSYEQYF; CDR3nt: TGTGCCAGCAGTTCATGGACGGCGAACTCCTACGAGCAGTACTTC
abundance: many; j_gene: TRBJ1-2; v_gene: TRBV20-1; d_gene: .; CDR3aa: CSARVTGNYGYTF; CDR3nt: TGCAGTGCTAGGGTTACAGGGAACTATGGCTACACCTTC
abundance: .; j_gene: TRBJ2-2; v_gene: TRBV5-6; d_gene: .; CDR3aa: CASSSMGENTGGLFF; CDR3nt: TGTGCCAGCAGCTCGATGGGGGAGAACACCGGGGGGCTGTTTTTT